The source of this T cell receptor beta chain is a study of T cell changes during pregnancy in multiple sclerosis (dated by TCRdb to between 2019 and 2020). The study in broad terms: In women with multiple sclerosis, the researchers looked at how the T cell repertoire shifted as pregnancy progressed.

The CDR3 sequence holds 13 residues, the cysteine and phenylalanine included. The only DNA kept is the CDR3, 39 bases in frame from the first base. V trim: 5 bases; J trim: 3 bases; unmatched bases: 4. CDR1 and CDR2 (MDHEN, SYDVKM) derive from the germline V gene. A remark on this clone: Its antigen remains undetermined. No base quality information exists; no much larger clone differs at one position.

The library was produced with the immunoSEQ multiplex PCR assay. Drawn from immuneACCESS, this table holds only the in-frame rearrangements with V and J called that TCRdb kept. Clones are partly lost; checked studies trace under half to an unresolved V gene and leave the rest unexplained. The sample records some 47,000 clones, approximately 90% of which are singletons. The ten largest clones take up about 6% of the sample. The chain uses TRBV28 and TRBJ2-7, and 7 junction bases match TRBD1. The sample consisted of CD8+ T cells from peripheral blood mononuclear cells, taken after pregnancy. This receptor was identified in a female donor in good health, enrolled as a control in a pregnancy study. The CDR3 is CASSTRDSYEQYF. The nucleotides are TGTGCCAGCAGTACCCGGGACAGCTACGAGCAGTACTTC.